The 12 T cell receptor beta chains below all came from one sample that was sequenced in a study of cytomegalovirus exposure and HLA in healthy donors. The method was immunoSEQ multiplex PCR; TCRdb's version includes in-frame clones alone and lacks a portion of them. The sample yields 150,000 to 200,000 clones, more than 80% seen once. The sequencing sample was made of PBMCs. The receptor set was obtained from a woman between 18 and 30 years old in good health and CMV-seropositive.

In nucleotides, the CDR3 is TGTGCCAGCAGCCCCGGGACAGGGGGCCGGGTGTTTTTT. This encodes CASSPGTGGRVFF. The J gene is TRBJ1-4, the V gene TRBV27; 12 nucleotides line up with TRBD1. Germline lookup yields CDR1 MNHEY and CDR2 SMNVEV (reference sequence). This CDR3 spans 13 amino acids. With V trimmed by 6 bases and J by 15 bases, 8 bases remained unmatched.

The V call is TRBV5-4, the J call TRBJ2-1; 9 bases align to TRBD2. The CDR3 length is 15 residues. Trimming took 0 bases from V and 6 from J; bases not matched to a gene: 4. CDR1 is SGHNT and CDR2 is YYREEE in the germline V gene (reference sequence). CDR3 protein: CASSLEASGTNEQFF. DNA of the CDR3: TGTGCCAGCAGCTTGGAGGCTAGCGGGACCAATGAGCAGTTCTTC.

This chain links TRBV15 with TRBJ2-2; a weak D match, TRBD2 (6 bases). Germline lookup yields CDR1 LNHNV and CDR2 YYDKDF (reference sequence). The CDR3 is 16 amino acids. Trimming removed 1 base at V and 0 bases at J, with 9 bases between. CDR3 residues: CATSRALATNTGELFF. The CDR3 DNA reads TGTGCCACCAGCAGAGCTCTAGCGACGAACACCGGGGAGCTGTTTTTT.

This chain uses TRBV4-2 with TRBJ2-7; D gene uncertain. CDR3 size: 16 residues. Germline CDR1 reads LGHNA; CDR2 reads YNFKEQ. Trimming cost V 0 bases and J 0 bases, with 12 bases left between them. The CDR3 protein is CASSQDVTLSSYEQYF. The DNA for the CDR3 is TGTGCCAGCAGCCAAGATGTGACTCTGAGCTCCTACGAGCAGTACTTC.

Here the CDR3 DNA reads TGCGCCAGCAGGGACGGGACTTCTATGAACACTGAAGCTTTCTTT. This encodes CASRDGTSMNTEAFF. The V and J genes are TRBV5-1 and TRBJ1-1; D possibly corresponds to TRBD1 (5 bases). The germline V gene has CDR1 SGHRS and CDR2 YFSETQ. V lost 5 bases and J lost 0, with 14 bases in between. The CDR3 has 15 amino acids.

The chain has TRBV2 and TRBJ2-7; TRBD2 agrees at 7 bases. CDR1 is SNHLY and CDR2 is FYNNEI in the germline V gene. V trimming: 5 bases; J trimming: 4 bases; junction bases outside the gene matches: 14. The CDR3 is 16 residues long. The CDR3 region has the DNA TGTGCCAGCAGTCCAACAACTAGCGCCCGAGGGTACGAGCAGTACTTC. Encoded protein: CASSPTTSARGYEQYF.

The J gene is TRBJ1-2, the V gene TRBV2, with D unresolved. The CDR3 totals 11 residues. Trimming left V 6 bases short and J 5 bases short, with 7 bases between. In germline, CDR1 is SNHLY, CDR2 FYNNEI. DNA of the CDR3: TGTGCCAGCAGGTTCGAGTATGGCTACACCTTC. Its protein is CASRFEYGYTF.

This chain uses TRBV5-1 with TRBJ1-6; D gene unclear. V was pared by 0 bases and J by 6 bases, with 13 bases between. There are 16 residues in the CDR3. Germline V gene sequence: CDR1 SGHRS, CDR2 YFSETQ. The CDR3: CASSLDAGELNSPLHF. Written as DNA, the CDR3 is TGCGCCAGCAGCTTGGATGCGGGAGAGCTTAATTCACCCCTCCACTTT. Complete variable domain (other parts from reference TRBV5-1 and TRBJ1-6): KAGVTQTPRYLIKTRGQQVTLSCSPISGHRSVSWYQQTPGQGLQFLFEYFSETQRNKGNFPGRFSGRQFSNSRSEMNVSTLELGDSALYLCASSLDAGELNSPLHFGNGTRLTVT.

This rearrangement joins TRBV7-9 to TRBJ2-3, with 8 bases aligning to TRBD1. CDR1 is SEHNR and CDR2 is FQNEAQ in the germline V gene (reference sequence). The CDR3 extends over 14 amino acids. The V and J ends lost 5 bases and 1 base, in that order; junction bases with no gene match: 2. DNA of the CDR3: TGTGCCAGCAGCCAGACAGGGGGCACAGATACGCAGTATTTT. The encoded protein is CASSQTGGTDTQYF.

The gene calls are TRBV9 and TRBJ2-3; 7 bases line up with TRBD1. Germline CDR1 is SGDLS and CDR2 is YYNGEE. J was trimmed by 1 base and V by 4 bases; bases with no gene match: 3. This CDR3 comprises 14 residues. Here the CDR3 DNA reads TGTGCCAGCAGCCCGGGACAGCGCACAGATACGCAGTATTTT. It codes for CASSPGQRTDTQYF.

The chain is built from TRBV6-1 and TRBJ1-1; TRBD1 matches 7 bases. Germline loops: CDR1 MNHNS, CDR2 SASEGT. The CDR3 runs 15 residues. Trimming at V came to 5 bases and at J to 2 bases, leaving 8 bases not matched to a gene. The CDR3, as DNA: TGTGCCAGCAGTCGAAGGGGGACAGCCAACACTGAAGCTTTCTTT. Translation gives CASSRRGTANTEAFF.

The chain has TRBV28 and TRBJ2-5, with TRBD2 matching over 14 bases. The CDR3 has 15 amino acids. Germline loops: CDR1 MDHEN, CDR2 SYDVKM. Trimming cost V 3 bases and J 7 bases; bases outside gene matches: 4. CDR3 sequence: CASSLGTSGGRTQYF. CDR3 in DNA: TGTGCCAGCAGTTTGGGGACTAGCGGGGGTAGGACCCAGTACTTC.